This TCR beta chain was found in a study of OX40 agonist ivuxolimab in advanced cancers. Using immunoSEQ multiplex PCR, the repertoire was profiled, and TCRdb retains in-frame clones only, with some absent. The table has about 80,000 clones, around nine tenths seen once. This CDR3 region has 13 residues. Germline CDR1 SGHRS, CDR2 YFSETQ. V lost 1 base and J 6 bases, leaving 7 bases between the germline ends. This TCR was recovered from an adult with an advanced solid tumor such as melanoma, head and neck, liver or kidney cancer. The sample here was CD4+ or CD8+ T cells sorted from blood, taken in a trial of the OX40 agonist ivuxolimab. The chain joins TRBV5-1 to TRBJ2-2; unclear D gene. This CDR3 is CASSLTESGELFF. The CDR3, as DNA: TGCGCCAGCAGCTTGACAGAGTCCGGGGAGCTGTTTTTT.